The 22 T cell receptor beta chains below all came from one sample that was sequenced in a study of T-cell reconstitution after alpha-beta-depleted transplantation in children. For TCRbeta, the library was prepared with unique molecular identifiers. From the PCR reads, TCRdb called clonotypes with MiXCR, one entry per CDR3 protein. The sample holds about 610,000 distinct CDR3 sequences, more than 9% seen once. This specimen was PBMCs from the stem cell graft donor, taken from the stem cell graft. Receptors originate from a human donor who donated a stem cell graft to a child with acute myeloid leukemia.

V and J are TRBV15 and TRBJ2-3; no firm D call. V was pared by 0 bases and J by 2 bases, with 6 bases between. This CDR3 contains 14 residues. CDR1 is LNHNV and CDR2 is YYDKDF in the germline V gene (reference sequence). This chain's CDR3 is CATSRDLFTDTQYF. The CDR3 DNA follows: TGTGCCACCAGCAGAGACCTCTTCACAGATACGCAGTATTTT.

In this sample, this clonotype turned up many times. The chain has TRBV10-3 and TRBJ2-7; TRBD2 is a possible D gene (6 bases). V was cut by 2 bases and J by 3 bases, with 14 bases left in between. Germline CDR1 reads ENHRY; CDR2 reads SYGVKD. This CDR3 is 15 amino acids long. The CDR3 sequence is CAISERDSMGYEQYF. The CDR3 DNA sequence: TGTGCCATCAGTGAGAGGGACTCGATGGGCTACGAGCAGTACTTC.

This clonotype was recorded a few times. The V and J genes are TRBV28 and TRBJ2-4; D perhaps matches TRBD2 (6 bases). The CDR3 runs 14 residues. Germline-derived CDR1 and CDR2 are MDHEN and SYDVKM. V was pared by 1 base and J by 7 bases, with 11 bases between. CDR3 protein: CASSLSGGSNIQYF. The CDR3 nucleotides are TGTGCCAGCAGTTTATCCGGGGGAAGTAACATTCAGTACTTC.

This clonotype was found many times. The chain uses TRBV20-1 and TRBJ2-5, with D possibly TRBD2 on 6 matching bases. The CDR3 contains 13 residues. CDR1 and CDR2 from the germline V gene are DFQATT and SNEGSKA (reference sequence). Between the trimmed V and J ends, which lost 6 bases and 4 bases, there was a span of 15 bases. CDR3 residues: CSAVSRGGETQYF. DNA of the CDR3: TGCAGTGCCGTTTCGCGGGGTGGAGAGACCCAGTACTTC.

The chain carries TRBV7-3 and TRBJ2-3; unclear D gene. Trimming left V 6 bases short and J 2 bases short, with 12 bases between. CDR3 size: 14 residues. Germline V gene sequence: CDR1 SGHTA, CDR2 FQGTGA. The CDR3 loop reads CASSITRNTDTQYF. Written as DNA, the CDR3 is TGTGCCAGCAGTATAACCCGGAACACAGATACGCAGTATTTT. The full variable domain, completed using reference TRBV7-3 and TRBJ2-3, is GAGVSQTPSNKVTEKGKYVELRCDPISGHTALYWYRQSLGQGPEFLIYFQGTGAADDSGLPNDRFFAVRPEGSVSTLKIQRTERGDSAVYLCASSITRNTDTQYFGPGTRLTVL.

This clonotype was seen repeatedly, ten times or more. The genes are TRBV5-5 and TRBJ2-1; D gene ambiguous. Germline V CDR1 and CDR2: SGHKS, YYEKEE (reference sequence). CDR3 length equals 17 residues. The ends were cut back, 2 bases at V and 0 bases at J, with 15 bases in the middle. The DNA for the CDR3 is TGTGCCAGCAGCTTTTTCTCGGGTCCCCTCTCCTACAATGAGCAGTTCTTC. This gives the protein CASSFFSGPLSYNEQFF.

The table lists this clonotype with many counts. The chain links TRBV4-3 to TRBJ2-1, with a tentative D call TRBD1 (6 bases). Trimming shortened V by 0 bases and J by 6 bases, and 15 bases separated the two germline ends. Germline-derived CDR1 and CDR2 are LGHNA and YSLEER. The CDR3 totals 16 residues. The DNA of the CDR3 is TGCGCCAGCAGCCAAGATCCCGGGACAATAGGCAATGAGCAGTTCTTC. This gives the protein CASSQDPGTIGNEQFF.

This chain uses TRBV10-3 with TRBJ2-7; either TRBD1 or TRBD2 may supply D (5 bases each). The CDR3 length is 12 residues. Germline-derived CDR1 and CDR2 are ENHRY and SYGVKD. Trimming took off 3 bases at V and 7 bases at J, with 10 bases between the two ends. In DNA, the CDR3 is TGTGCCATCAGTGACTGGGACGATGAGCAGTACGTC. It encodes CAISDWDDEQYV.

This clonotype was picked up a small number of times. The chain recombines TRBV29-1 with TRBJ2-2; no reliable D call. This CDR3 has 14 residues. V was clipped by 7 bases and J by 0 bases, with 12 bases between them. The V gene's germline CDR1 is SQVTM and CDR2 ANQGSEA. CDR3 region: CSASWVANTGELFF. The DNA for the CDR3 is TGCAGCGCCTCCTGGGTGGCGAACACCGGGGAGCTGTTTTTT.

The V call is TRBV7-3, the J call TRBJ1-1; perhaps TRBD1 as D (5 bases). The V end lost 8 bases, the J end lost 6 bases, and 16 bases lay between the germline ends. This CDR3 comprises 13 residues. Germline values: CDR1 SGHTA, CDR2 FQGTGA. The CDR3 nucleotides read TGTGCCAGCGGACGTTCTACAGGTTCTGAAGCTTTCTTT. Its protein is CASGRSTGSEAFF.

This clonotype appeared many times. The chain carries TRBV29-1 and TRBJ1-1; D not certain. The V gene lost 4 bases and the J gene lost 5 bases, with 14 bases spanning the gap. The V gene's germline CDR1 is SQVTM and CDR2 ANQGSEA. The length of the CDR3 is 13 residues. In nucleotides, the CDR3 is TGCAGCGTTGCAGAAGGAGGGTCGACTGAAGCTTTCTTT. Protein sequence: CSVAEGGSTEAFF.

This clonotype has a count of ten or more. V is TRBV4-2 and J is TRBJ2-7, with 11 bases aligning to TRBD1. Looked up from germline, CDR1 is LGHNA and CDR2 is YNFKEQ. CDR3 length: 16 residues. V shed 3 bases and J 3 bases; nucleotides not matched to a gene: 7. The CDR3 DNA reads TGTGCCAGCAGCCAGAGCCCCGGGACAGGGGGCTACGAGCAGTACTTC. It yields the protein CASSQSPGTGGYEQYF.

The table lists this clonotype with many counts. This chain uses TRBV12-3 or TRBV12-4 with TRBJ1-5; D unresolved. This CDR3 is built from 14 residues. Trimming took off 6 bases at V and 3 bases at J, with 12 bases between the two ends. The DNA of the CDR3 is TGTGCCAGCAGAAAGGACCGATACAATCAGCCCCAGCATTTT. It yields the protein CASRKDRYNQPQHF.

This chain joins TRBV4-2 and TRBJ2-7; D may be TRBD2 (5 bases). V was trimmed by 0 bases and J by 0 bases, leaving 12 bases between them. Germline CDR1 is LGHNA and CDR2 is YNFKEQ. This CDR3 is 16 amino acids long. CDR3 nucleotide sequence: TGTGCCAGCAGCCAAGACGTAGCGCGTAGCTCCTACGAGCAGTACTTC. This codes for CASSQDVARSSYEQYF.

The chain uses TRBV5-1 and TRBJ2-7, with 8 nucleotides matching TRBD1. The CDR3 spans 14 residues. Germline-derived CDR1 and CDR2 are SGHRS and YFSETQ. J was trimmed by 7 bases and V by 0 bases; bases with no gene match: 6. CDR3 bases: TGCGCCAGCAGCTTGGAGACAGGGGAATTTGAGCAGTACTTC. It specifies CASSLETGEFEQYF.

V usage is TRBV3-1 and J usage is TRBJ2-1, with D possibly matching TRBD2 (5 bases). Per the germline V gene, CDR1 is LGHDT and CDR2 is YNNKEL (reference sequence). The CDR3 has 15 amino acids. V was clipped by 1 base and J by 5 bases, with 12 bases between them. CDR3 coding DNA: TGTGCCAGCAGCCAAGGCAGCGGACCGCACAATGAGCAGTTCTTC. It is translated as CASSQGSGPHNEQFF.

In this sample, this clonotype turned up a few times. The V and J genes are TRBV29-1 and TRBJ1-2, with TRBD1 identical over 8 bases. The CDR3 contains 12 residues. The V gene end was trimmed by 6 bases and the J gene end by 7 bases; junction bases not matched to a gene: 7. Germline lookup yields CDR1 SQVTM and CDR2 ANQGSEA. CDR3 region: CSVWQGAGGYTF. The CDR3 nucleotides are TGCAGCGTCTGGCAGGGGGCGGGTGGCTACACCTTC. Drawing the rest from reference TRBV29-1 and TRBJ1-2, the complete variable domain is SAVISQKPSRDICQRGTSLTIQCQVDSQVTMMFWYRQQPGQSLTLIATANQGSEATYESGFVIDKFPISRPNLTFSTLTVSNMSPEDSSIYLCSVWQGAGGYTFGSGTRLTVV.

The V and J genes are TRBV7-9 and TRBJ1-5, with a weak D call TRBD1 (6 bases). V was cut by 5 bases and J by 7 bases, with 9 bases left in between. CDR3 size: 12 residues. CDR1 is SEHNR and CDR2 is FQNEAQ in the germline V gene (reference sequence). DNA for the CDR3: TGTGCCAGCAGCGGAGGGGGGCAGCCCCAGCATTTT. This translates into CASSGGGQPQHF.

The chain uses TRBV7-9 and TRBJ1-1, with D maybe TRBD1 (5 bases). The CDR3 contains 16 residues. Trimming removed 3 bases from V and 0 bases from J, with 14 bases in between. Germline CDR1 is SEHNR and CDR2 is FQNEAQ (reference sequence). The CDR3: CASSFKGTLLNTEAFF. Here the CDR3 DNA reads TGTGCCAGCAGCTTTAAGGGGACCCTACTGAACACTGAAGCTTTCTTT.

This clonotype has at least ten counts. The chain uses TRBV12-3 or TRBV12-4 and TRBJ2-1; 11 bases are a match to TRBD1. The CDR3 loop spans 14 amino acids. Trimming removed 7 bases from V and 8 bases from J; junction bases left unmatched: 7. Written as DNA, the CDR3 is TGTGCCAGCACCATTGGACAGGGGGCAGATGAGCAGTTCTTC. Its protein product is CASTIGQGADEQFF.

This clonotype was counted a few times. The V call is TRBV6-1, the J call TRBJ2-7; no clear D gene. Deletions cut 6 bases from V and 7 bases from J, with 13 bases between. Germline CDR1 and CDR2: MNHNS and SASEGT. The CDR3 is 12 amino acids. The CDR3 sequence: CASSSRMEEQYF. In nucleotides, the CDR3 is TGTGCCAGCAGCTCCAGGATGGAAGAGCAGTACTTC.

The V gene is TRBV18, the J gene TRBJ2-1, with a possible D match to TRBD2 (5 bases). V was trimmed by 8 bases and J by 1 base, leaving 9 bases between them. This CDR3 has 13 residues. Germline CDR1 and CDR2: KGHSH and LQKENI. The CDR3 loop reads CASLDYSYNEQFF. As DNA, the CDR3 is TGTGCCAGCCTCGACTATTCCTACAATGAGCAGTTCTTC.